The present entry profiles one TCR beta chain with its context. Antigen specificity is unknown. This sample is part of a study of T cell clusters in autoimmune cytopenias. TRB rearrangements were amplified by touch-down multiplex PCR with mixed TRB-A/B primers. Following a re-call of the multiplex PCR reads, TCRdb has one entry per CDR3 protein and lacks DNA. This sample's table reports 6,000 to 8,500 distinct CDR3 sequences. Study-wide results and caveats: Comparing secondary cytopenia with chronic lymphocytic leukemia showed no cluster-lack signature, apparently masked by lymphoma repertoire.

About 37,500 genome equivalents of blood DNA were amplified for TRB. Germline CDR1 is MNHEY and CDR2 is SVGEGT. The CDR3 runs to 16 residues. The chain carries TRBV6-2 or TRBV6-3 and TRBJ2-1; TCRdb indicates TRBD2, and absent DNA this call remains unverified. This TCR derives from a human donor with an autoimmune cytopenia or autoimmune hepatitis (not recorded which). The specimen sequenced was peripheral blood. The CDR3: CASSSDFSGRVNEQFF.